This T cell receptor (beta chain) comes out of a study of T cells after yellow fever vaccination. Turning to the study itself: SMART-Seq v4 Ultra Low Input prepared libraries from low-cell fractions. Whole-study results and caveats: Abundant clonotypes (contaminants from the bulk population) could be present in FACS-sorted repertoires. Among primary-vaccination clones, most reappeared after the booster, at almost 98% for CD4 and 85% to 90% for CD8.

The table lists this clonotype with many counts. Its specificity is unknown. Germline V gene data show CDR1 as ENHRY and CDR2 as SYGVKD. The V gene lost 4 bases and the J gene lost 1 base, with 5 bases spanning the gap. CDR3 length: 13 residues. Template-switching 5'RACE yielded the TCR cDNA; a universal primer site and UMIs were added in the process. TCRdb redid the calling of the 5' RACE reads with MiXCR, one entry per CDR3 protein. Among about 300,000 distinct CDR3 sequences listed, 8.5% to 10% were seen once. The chain is built from TRBV10-3 and TRBJ1-5, with no clear D. The sequencing here drew on CD4+ T cells sorted from PBMCs, taken 5 days after the yellow fever booster vaccination. The sequence was collected from a young man who received the YFV17D yellow fever vaccine. CDR3 sequence reads: CAISGASNQPQHF. The CDR3, as DNA: TGTGCCATCAGTGGAGCGAGCAATCAGCCCCAGCATTTT.